The 12 T cell receptor beta chains below all came from one sample that was sequenced in a study of blood T cell repertoires in COVID-19. Clones were sequenced by immunoSEQ multiplex PCR, and TCRdb holds only the in-frame ones, with some missing. The sample consists of around 150,000 clones, approximately 86% of them appearing once. Sample: peripheral blood. The receptors stem from a woman aged 55-70 years with active or convalescent COVID-19.

The rearrangement links TRBV19 to TRBJ1-6, with 7 bases lining up with TRBD1. The V gene end was trimmed by 6 bases and the J gene end by 7 bases; junction bases not matched to a gene: 6. This CDR3 is built from 14 residues. Germline V gene sequence: CDR1 LNHDA, CDR2 SQIVND (reference sequence). The CDR3 here is CASRPQGMNSPLHF. The CDR3 nucleotides are TGTGCCAGTAGGCCACAGGGGATGAATTCACCCCTCCACTTT.

The V call is TRBV18, the J call TRBJ2-1; D call uncertain. This CDR3 has 15 residues. In germline, CDR1 is KGHSH, CDR2 LQKENI. V was pared by 1 base and J by 0 bases, with 7 bases between. The CDR3 bases are TGTGCCAGCTCACCACAGCGCCGCTCCTACAATGAGCAGTTCTTC. Translated: CASSPQRRSYNEQFF.

The J gene is TRBJ1-4, the V gene TRBV5-4; possible D gene TRBD1, 6 bases. Trimming removed 4 bases from V and 0 bases from J, with 10 bases in between. CDR1 is SGHNT and CDR2 is YYREEE in the germline V gene (reference sequence). The CDR3 is 15 residues long. CDR3 residues: CASSPGASTNEKLFF. The DNA of the CDR3 is TGTGCCAGCAGCCCAGGGGCTTCAACTAATGAAAAACTGTTTTTT.

The genes are TRBV24-1 and TRBJ2-1; D might be TRBD1 (6 bases). Germline CDR1 reads KGHDR; CDR2 reads SFDVKD. The V end was cut by 2 bases, the J end by 4 bases, with 8 bases between. The CDR3 sequence is 14 residues long. CDR3 sequence reads: CATSDSQGYNEQFF. In DNA form, the CDR3 reads TGTGCCACCAGTGATTCCCAGGGGTACAATGAGCAGTTCTTC.

This chain uses TRBV7-9 with TRBJ1-1; 9 bases map to TRBD1. Germline loops: CDR1 SEHNR, CDR2 FQNEAQ (reference sequence). The CDR3 has 16 residues. V gave up 2 bases and J gave up 2 bases; unmatched junction bases: 6. Here the CDR3 reads CASSLTPTGGNTEAFF. Here the CDR3 DNA reads TGTGCCAGCAGCTTAACCCCTACAGGGGGCAACACTGAAGCTTTCTTT.

V usage is TRBV5-1 and J usage is TRBJ1-2; TRBD1 aligns across 8 bases. The CDR3 is made up of 12 amino acids. Germline CDR1 reads SGHRS; CDR2 reads YFSETQ. The V gene end was trimmed by 6 bases and the J gene end by 6 bases; junction bases not matched to a gene: 4. CDR3 sequence: CASTGGEDGYTF. CDR3 bases: TGCGCCAGCACAGGGGGCGAAGATGGCTACACCTTC.

The chain joins TRBV7-6 to TRBJ1-2; unclear D gene. CDR1 is SGHVS, CDR2 FNYEAQ, per germline. CDR3 length: 13 amino acids. V gave up 5 bases and J gave up 4 bases, with 11 bases separating them. This chain's CDR3 is CASSPIGGYGYTF. In DNA form, the CDR3 reads TGTGCCAGCAGCCCCATCGGTGGCTATGGCTACACCTTC.

CDR3 DNA sequence: TGTGCCAGCAGTTTATCGGCTCAGGGGTACAATCAGCCCCAGCATTTT. As protein: CASSLSAQGYNQPQHF. The rearrangement links TRBV27 to TRBJ1-5; possible D gene TRBD1, 6 bases. V lost 0 bases and J lost 3, with 12 bases in between. The CDR3 loop spans 16 amino acids. Germline V gene sequence: CDR1 MNHEY, CDR2 SMNVEV (reference sequence).

The chain couples TRBV4-1 to TRBJ2-2; TRBD2 matches 8 bases. J gave up 0 bases and V 6 bases, and 0 bases lay outside the gene matches. This CDR3 is 14 amino acids long. Germline values: CDR1 MGHRA, CDR2 YSYEKL. CDR3 region: CASRRGANTGELFF. DNA of the CDR3: TGCGCCAGCAGGCGGGGGGCGAACACCGGGGAGCTGTTTTTT.

The chain couples TRBV6-4 to TRBJ1-2, with 7 bases identical to TRBD1. The CDR3 length is 14 residues. Trimming took 2 bases from V and 4 from J; bases not matched to a gene: 4. Germline loops: CDR1 MRHNA, CDR2 SNTAGT. This chain's CDR3 is CASSDPGGSYGYTF. DNA for the CDR3: TGTGCCAGCAGTGACCCAGGGGGGAGCTATGGCTACACCTTC.

The chain recombines TRBV19 with TRBJ2-3; 7 bases fit TRBD2. CDR3 size: 12 residues. CDR1 is LNHDA, CDR2 SQIVND, per germline (reference sequence). The trim removed 4 bases at V and 11 bases at J, leaving 6 bases unmatched. CDR3 residues: CASSTTSALQYF. CDR3 nucleotide sequence: TGTGCCAGTAGTACTACTAGCGCGCTGCAGTATTTT.

This sequence joins TRBV2 and TRBJ1-2; 8 positions agree with TRBD1. The CDR3 is made up of 13 amino acids. Germline CDR1 is SNHLY and CDR2 is FYNNEI. V was pared by 10 bases and J by 5 bases, with 9 bases of the junction left unmatched. The CDR3 region is CAIRTGLEYGYTF. As DNA, the CDR3 is TGTGCCATACGGACAGGGCTGGAGTATGGCTACACCTTC. Full variable domain (missing parts from reference TRBV2 and TRBJ1-2): EPEVTQTPSHQVTQMGQEVILRCVPISNHLYFYWYRQILGQKVEFLVSFYNNEISEKSEIFDDQFSVERPDGSNFTLKIRSTKLEDSAMYFCAIRTGLEYGYTFGSGTRLTVV.